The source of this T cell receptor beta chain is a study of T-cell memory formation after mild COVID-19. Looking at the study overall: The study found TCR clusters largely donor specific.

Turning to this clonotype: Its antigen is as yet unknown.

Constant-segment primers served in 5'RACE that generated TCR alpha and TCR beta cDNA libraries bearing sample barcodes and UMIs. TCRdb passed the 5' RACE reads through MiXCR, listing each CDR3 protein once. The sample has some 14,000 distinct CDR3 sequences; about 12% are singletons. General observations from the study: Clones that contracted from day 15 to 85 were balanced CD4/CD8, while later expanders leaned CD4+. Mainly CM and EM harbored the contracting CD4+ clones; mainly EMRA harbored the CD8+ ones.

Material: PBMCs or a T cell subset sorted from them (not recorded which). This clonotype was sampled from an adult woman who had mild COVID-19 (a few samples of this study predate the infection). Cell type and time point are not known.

Here the CDR3 DNA reads TGTGCCAGCAGTCCGAGGGGGGCTGCCTTATCCAAAAACATTCAGTACTTC. Translating it yields CASSPRGAALSKNIQYF. The chain carries TRBV6-6 and TRBJ2-4; D possibly matches TRBD1 or TRBD2 (6 bases each). Germline CDR1 is MNHNY and CDR2 is SVGAGI (reference sequence). This CDR3 has 17 amino acids. The V gene lost 5 bases and the J gene lost 2 bases, with 19 bases spanning the gap.